This T cell receptor (beta chain) is drawn from a study of T cells in Graves' hyperthyroidism and ophthalmopathy. In its sample, this clonotype was seen many times. What it recognizes is unknown. General study findings and limits: Ophthalmopathy cases were set apart from stable hyperthyroidism by a 13 V-J model. Ophthalmopathy onset followed model prediction by a median about 6.5 months. Most expanded thyroid clonotypes above 0.001 also appeared in blood.

Clinical symptoms, serum thyroxine, TRAb, thyroid ultrasound and orbital computed tomography informed diagnoses. Researchers took RNA transcripts and amplified the TCR beta CDR3 regions from them. HTBI primers were employed in a first-round RT-PCR of the TCR CDR3. Each CDR3 protein is one row after TCRdb ran MiXCR on the multiplex PCR reads. The data hold about 570,000 distinct CDR3 sequences, with 46% observed a single time. The sequence came from an adult woman with Graves' disease, either hyperthyroidism or ophthalmopathy (not recorded which). Sequenced sample: peripheral blood or thyroid tissue (not recorded which).

Here the CDR3 DNA reads TGTGCCAGCAGTAGCCTTTATCAGCCCCAGCATTTT. It specifies CASSSLYQPQHF. V and J are TRBV12-3 or TRBV12-4 and TRBJ1-5; D gene ambiguous. Trimming removed 5 bases from V and 5 bases from J, with 7 bases in between. CDR3 length equals 12 residues.